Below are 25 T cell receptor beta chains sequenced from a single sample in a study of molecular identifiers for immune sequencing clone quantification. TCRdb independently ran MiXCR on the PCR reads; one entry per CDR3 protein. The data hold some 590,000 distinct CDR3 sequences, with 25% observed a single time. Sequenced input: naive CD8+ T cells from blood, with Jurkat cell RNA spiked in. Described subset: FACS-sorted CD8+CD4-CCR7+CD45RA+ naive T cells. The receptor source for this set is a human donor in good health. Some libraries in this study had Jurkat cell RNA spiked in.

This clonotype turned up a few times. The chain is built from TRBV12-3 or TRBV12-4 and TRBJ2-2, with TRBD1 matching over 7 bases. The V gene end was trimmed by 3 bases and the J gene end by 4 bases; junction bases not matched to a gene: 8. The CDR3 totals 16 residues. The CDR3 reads CASSFVSAGGTGELFF. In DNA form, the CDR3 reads TGTGCCAGCAGTTTCGTTTCGGCAGGGGGCACCGGGGAGCTGTTTTTT.

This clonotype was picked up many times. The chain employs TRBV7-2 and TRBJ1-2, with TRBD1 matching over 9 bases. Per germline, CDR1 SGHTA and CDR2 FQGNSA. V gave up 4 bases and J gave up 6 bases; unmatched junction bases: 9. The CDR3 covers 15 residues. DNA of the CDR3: TGTGCCAGCAGCTCGAGGACAGGGGTGGATCATGGCTACACCTTC. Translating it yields CASSSRTGVDHGYTF.

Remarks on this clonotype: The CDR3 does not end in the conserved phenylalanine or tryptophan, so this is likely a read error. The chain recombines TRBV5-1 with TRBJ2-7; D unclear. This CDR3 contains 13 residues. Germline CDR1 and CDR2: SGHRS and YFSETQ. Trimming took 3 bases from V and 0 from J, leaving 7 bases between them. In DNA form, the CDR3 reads TGCGCCAGCAGCTGGGGATTCTCCTACGAGCAGTACCTC. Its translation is CASSWGFSYEQYL.

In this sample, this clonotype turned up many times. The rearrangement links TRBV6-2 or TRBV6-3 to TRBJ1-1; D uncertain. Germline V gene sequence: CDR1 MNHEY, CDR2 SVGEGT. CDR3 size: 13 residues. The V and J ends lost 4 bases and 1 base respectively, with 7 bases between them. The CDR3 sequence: CASSWEGNTEAFF. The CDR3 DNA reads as TGTGCCAGCAGTTGGGAGGGGAACACTGAAGCTTTCTTT.

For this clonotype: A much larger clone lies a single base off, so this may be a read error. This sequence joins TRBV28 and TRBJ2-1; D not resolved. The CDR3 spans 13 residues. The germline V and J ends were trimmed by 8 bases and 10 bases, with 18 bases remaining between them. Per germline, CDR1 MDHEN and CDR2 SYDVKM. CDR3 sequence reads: CASANTGSYEQFF. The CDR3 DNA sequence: TGTGCCAGCGCGAATACCGGCTCCTACGAGCAGTTCTTC.

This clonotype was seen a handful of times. The DNA for the CDR3 is TGTGCCAGCAGCCCCCCAGCGGGAGTTGGGTACGAGCAGTACTTC. It specifies CASSPPAGVGYEQYF. This chain joins TRBV11-2 and TRBJ2-7; the match to TRBD2 covers 8 bases. Trimming at V came to 5 bases and at J to 4 bases, leaving 10 bases not matched to a gene. The CDR3 has 15 residues. Looked up from germline, CDR1 is SGHAT and CDR2 is FQNNGV. The full variable domain, rest sourced from reference TRBV11-2 and TRBJ2-7, is EAGVAQSPRYKIIEKRQSVAFWCNPISGHATLYWYQQILGQGPKLLIQFQNNGVVDDSQLPKDRFSAERLKGVDSTLKIQPAKLEDSAVYLCASSPPAGVGYEQYFGPGTRLTVT.

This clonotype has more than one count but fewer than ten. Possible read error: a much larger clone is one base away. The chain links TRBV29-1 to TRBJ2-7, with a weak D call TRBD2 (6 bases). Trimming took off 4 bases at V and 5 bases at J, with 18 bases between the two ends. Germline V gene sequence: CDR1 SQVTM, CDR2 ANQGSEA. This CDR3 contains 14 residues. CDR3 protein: CSVAGGDFGNEQYF. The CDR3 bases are TGCAGCGTTGCTGGCGGGGATTTCGGCAACGAGCAGTACTTC.

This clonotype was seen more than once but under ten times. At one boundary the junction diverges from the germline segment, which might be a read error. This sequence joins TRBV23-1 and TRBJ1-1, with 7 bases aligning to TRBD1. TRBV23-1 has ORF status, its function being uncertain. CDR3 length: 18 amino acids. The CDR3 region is CASSHPVPPTGKSPEAFF. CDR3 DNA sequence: TGCGCCAGTAGTCACCCCGTGCCACCGACAGGGAAGTCCCCTGAAGCTTTCTTT.

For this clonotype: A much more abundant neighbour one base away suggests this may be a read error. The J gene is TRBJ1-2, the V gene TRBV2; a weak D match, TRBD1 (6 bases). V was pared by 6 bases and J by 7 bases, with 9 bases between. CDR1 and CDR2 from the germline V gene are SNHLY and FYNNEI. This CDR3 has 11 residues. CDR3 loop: CASRDSCGYTF. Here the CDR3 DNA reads TGTGCCAGCAGGGACAGCTGTGGCTACACCTTC.

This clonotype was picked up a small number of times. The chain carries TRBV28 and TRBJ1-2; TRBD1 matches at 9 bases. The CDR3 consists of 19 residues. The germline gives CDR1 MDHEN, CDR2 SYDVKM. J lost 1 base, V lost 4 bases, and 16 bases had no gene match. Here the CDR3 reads CASSSGIGQGYWDNYGYTF. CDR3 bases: TGTGCCAGCAGTTCCGGTATCGGACAGGGGTACTGGGATAACTATGGCTACACCTTC.

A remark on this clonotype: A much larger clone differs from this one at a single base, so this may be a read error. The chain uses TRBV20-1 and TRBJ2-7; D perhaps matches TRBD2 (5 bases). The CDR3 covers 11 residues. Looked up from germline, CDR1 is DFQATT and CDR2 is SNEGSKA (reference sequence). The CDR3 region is CSASSDYVQYF. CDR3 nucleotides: TGCAGTGCTAGCAGCGACTACGTGCAGTACTTC.

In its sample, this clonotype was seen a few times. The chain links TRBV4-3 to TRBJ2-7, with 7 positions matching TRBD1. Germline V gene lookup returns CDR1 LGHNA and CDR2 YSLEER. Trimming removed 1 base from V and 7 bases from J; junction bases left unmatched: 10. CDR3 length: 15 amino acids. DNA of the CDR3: TGCGCCAGCAGCCAAGGAAACACAGGGGTTTGGGAGCAGTACTTC. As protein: CASSQGNTGVWEQYF.

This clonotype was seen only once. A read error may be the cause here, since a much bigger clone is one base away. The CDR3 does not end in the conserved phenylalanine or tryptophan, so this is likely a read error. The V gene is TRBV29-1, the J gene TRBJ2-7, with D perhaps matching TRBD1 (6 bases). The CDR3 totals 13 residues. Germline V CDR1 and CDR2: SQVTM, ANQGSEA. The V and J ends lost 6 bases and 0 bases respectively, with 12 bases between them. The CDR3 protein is CSVERDNSYEQYS. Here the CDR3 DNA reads TGCAGCGTAGAGAGGGACAACTCCTACGAGCAGTACTCC.

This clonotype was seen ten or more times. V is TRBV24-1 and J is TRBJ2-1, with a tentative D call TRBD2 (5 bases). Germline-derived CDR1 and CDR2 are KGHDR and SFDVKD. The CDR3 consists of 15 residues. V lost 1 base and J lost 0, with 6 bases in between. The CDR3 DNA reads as TGTGCCACCAGTGATTTAGCGGACTCCTACAATGAGCAGTTCTTC. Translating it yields CATSDLADSYNEQFF.

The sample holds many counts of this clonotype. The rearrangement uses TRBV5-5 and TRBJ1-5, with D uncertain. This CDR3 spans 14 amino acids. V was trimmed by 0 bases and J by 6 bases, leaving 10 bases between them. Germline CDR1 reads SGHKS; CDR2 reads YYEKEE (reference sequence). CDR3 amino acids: CASSLGAGVQPQHF. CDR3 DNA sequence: TGTGCCAGCAGCTTGGGGGCGGGTGTTCAGCCCCAGCATTTT.

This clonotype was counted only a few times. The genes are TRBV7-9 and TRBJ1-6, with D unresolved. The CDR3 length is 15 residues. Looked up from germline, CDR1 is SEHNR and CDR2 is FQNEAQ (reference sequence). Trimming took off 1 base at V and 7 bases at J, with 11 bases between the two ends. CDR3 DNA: TGTGCCAGCAGCTTAGTCCGGGGAGGCAATTCACCCCTCCACTTT. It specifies CASSLVRGGNSPLHF.

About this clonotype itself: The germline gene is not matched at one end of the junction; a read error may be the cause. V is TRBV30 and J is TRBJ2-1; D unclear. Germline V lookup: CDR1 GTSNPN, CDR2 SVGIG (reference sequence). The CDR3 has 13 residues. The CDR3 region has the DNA TGTGTCTGGAGTGTAGGCTCCTACAATGAGCGGTTCTTC. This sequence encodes CVWSVGSYNERFF.

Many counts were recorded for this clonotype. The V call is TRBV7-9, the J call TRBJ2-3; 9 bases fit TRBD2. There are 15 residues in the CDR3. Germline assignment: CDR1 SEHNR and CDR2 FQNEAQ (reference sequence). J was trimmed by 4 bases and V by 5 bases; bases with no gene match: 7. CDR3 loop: CASSAEAGGADTQYF. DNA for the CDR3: TGTGCCAGCAGCGCAGAAGCGGGAGGCGCAGATACGCAGTATTTT.

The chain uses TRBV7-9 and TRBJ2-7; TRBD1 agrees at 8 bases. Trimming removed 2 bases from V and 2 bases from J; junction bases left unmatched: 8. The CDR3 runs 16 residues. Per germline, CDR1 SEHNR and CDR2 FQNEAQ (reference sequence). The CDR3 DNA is TGTGCCAGCAGCTTATTTTCAGGGGGCACCCCCTACGAGCAGTACTTC. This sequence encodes CASSLFSGGTPYEQYF.

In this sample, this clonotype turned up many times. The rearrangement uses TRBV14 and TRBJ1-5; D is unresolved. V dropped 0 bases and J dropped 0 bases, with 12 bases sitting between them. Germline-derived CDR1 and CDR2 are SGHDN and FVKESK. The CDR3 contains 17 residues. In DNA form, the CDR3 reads TGTGCCAGCAGCCAAGAGTCTCACCCGGGTAGCAATCAGCCCCAGCATTTT. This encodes CASSQESHPGSNQPQHF.

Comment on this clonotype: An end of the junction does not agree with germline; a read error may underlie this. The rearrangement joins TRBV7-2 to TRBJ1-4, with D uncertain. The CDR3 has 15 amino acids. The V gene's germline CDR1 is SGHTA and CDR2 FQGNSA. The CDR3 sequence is CASSLATATKEKLFF. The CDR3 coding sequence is TGTGCCAGCAGCTTGGCAACAGCAACTAAAGAAAAACTGTTTTTT.

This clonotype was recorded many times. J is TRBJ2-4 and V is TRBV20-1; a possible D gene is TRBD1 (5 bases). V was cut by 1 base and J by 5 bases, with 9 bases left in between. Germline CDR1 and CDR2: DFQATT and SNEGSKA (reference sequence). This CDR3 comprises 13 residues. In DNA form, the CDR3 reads TGCAGTGCTAGAGCCGAGACAGAAAACATTCAGTACTTC. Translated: CSARAETENIQYF.

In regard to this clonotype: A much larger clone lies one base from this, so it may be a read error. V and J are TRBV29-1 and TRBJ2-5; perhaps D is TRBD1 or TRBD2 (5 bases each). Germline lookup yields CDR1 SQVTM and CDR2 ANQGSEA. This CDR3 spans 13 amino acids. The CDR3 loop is CSVGDAYVEPQYF. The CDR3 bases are TGCAGCGTTGGGGACGCTTATGTAGAGCCCCAGTACTTC.

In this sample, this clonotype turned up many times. The chain's CDR3 is CATSDSAYNQPQHF. The CDR3 DNA reads as TGTGCCACCAGTGATTCCGCCTACAATCAGCCCCAGCATTTT. V and J are TRBV24-1 and TRBJ1-5, with D unclear. The CDR3 has 14 residues. Germline V gives CDR1 KGHDR, CDR2 SFDVKD. Trimming took 2 bases from V and 3 from J, leaving 7 bases between them.

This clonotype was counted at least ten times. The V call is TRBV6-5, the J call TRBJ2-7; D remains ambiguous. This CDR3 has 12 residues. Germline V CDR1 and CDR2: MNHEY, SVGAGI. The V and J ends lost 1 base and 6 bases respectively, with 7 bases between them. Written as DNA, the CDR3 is TGTGCCAGCAGTTACTTGCTAGGCGAGCAGTACTTC. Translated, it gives CASSYLLGEQYF.